This T cell receptor beta chain was documented in a study of T cell responses to AZD1222 COVID-19 vaccine. Findings and caveats of the study: Reports indicate that nearly half of spike-specific TCRs are directed at unmutated variant regions.

As regards this clone: What it binds is not known.

Libraries were prepared by immunoSEQ multiplex PCR; TCRdb keeps only in-frame clonotypes and omits some of them. There are 150,000 to 200,000 clones in the sample; 85% to 95% occur only once, and around 1.3% lies in the top ten. The CDR3 is 14 residues long. Germline assignment: CDR1 MNHEY and CDR2 SMNVEV (reference sequence). V was pared by 6 bases and J by 0 bases, with 9 bases between. The TCR sequence derives from an adult in good health. Sequences were derived from peripheral blood, sampled on day 0 of AZD1222 vaccination. V usage is TRBV27 and J usage is TRBJ1-3, with D unresolved. CDR3 coding DNA: TGTGCCAGCAGATCTACAGTCTCTGGAAACACCATATATTTT. It codes for CASRSTVSGNTIYF.